Below, 24 T cell receptor beta chains from the same sample are listed, as sequenced in a study of radiation and T cells in renal cell carcinoma. Measured with immunoSEQ multiplex PCR; TCRdb has only the in-frame clones, and not every one. The table records about 49,000 clones, around three quarters of them present only once. Time point denoted: blood 2 weeks post-SBRT. This sample's treatment: 15 Gy SBRT to primary tumor, nephrectomy 4 weeks later. Sequences were derived from blood, sampled from a patient whose treatment included radiotherapy and nephrectomy. The receptors were sampled from a woman in her 70s with renal cell carcinoma.

The J gene is TRBJ1-2, the V gene TRBV10-1; D not resolved. Germline CDR1 is WNHNN and CDR2 is SYGVQD (reference sequence). V lost 3 bases to trimming and J lost 4 bases, with 6 bases between them. The CDR3 totals 12 residues. CDR3 sequence: CASSEGSYGYTF. In DNA form, the CDR3 reads TGCGCCAGCAGTGAAGGGAGCTATGGCTACACCTTC.

The J gene is TRBJ2-4, the V gene TRBV6-6; D remains ambiguous. Germline V gene sequence: CDR1 MNHNY, CDR2 SVGAGI (reference sequence). The CDR3 is 15 amino acids. Between the trimmed V and J ends, which lost 5 bases and 4 bases, there was a span of 15 bases. CDR3 sequence (DNA): TGTGCCAGCAGTACAAGACAAGAGGCTAAAAACATTCAGTACTTC. Protein: CASSTRQEAKNIQYF.

This clone has just one count. This chain uses TRBV14 with TRBJ1-2, with D possibly matching TRBD1 (5 bases). This CDR3 region has 14 residues. Trimming removed 1 base from V and 4 bases from J, with 10 bases in between. CDR1 is SGHDN and CDR2 is FVKESK in the germline V gene. The CDR3, as DNA: TGTGCCAGCAGCCAAGCAGGGTCTTCCTATGGCTACACCTTC. Its translation: CASSQAGSSYGYTF.

The rearrangement joins TRBV7-2 to TRBJ1-5; D unresolved. V was clipped by 3 bases and J by 7 bases, with 7 bases between them. CDR3 size: 12 residues. The germline V gene encodes CDR1 SGHTA and CDR2 FQGNSA. The CDR3 loop is CASSFLEQPQHF. Here the CDR3 DNA reads TGTGCCAGCAGCTTCCTCGAACAGCCCCAGCATTTT.

The J gene is TRBJ1-2, the V gene TRBV27, with TRBD1 matching over 8 bases. V gave up 4 bases and J gave up 8 bases; unmatched junction bases: 9. CDR1 and CDR2 (germline): MNHEY, SMNVEV (reference sequence). CDR3 size: 14 residues. CDR3 nucleotides: TGTGCCAGCAGTTCGCCCGGGACAGGAGGGGGCTACACCTTC. Encoded protein: CASSSPGTGGGYTF.

This rearrangement joins TRBV18 to TRBJ2-7; tentative D call: TRBD1 (7 bases). The CDR3 is 13 amino acids. With 0 bases removed from V and 10 bases from J, the gap between germline ends came to 13 bases. CDR1 is KGHSH, CDR2 LQKENI, per germline. CDR3 nucleotides: TGTGCCAGCTCACCACCGTGGAGGGGGCGACAGTACTTC. Its protein product is CASSPPWRGRQYF.

The chain links TRBV4-3 to TRBJ2-6, with D unresolved. The CDR3 has 16 amino acids. The V and J ends lost 0 bases and 0 bases respectively, with 6 bases between them. In germline, CDR1 is LGHNA, CDR2 YSLEER. The CDR3, as DNA: TGCGCCAGCAGCCAAGATAGAACCTCTGGGGCCAACGTCCTGACTTTC. Protein product: CASSQDRTSGANVLTF.

The rearrangement links TRBV4-3 to TRBJ1-2; the match to TRBD1 covers 11 bases. Unmatched junction bases numbered 24, after V lost 4 bases and J lost 8 bases. Looked up from germline, CDR1 is LGHNA and CDR2 is YSLEER. The CDR3 is made up of 20 amino acids. The CDR3 protein is CASSRKGGPGQGEVGKGYTF. The CDR3 DNA reads TGCGCCAGCAGCCGAAAAGGTGGGCCGGGACAGGGGGAGGTAGGTAAGGGCTACACCTTC.

This chain connects TRBV28 to TRBJ1-1; TRBD1 agrees at 7 bases. Per germline, CDR1 MDHEN and CDR2 SYDVKM. The length of the CDR3 is 13 residues. The junction had 5 bases not matched to a gene; V was cut back by 5 bases and J by 5 bases. The CDR3 region is CASSRQGETEAFF. CDR3 nucleotide sequence: TGTGCCAGCAGTAGACAGGGAGAAACTGAAGCTTTCTTT.

This clone has a handful of counts. The chain couples TRBV7-2 to TRBJ2-1, with D possibly being TRBD2 (5 bases). The CDR3 contains 11 residues. Germline V gives CDR1 SGHTA, CDR2 FQGNSA. Trimming took 2 bases from V and 10 from J, leaving 6 bases between them. CDR3 amino acids: CASSLSGEQFF. The DNA for the CDR3 is TGTGCCAGCAGCTTATCGGGAGAGCAGTTCTTC.

The genes are TRBV29-1 and TRBJ2-7; no clear D gene. Trimming removed 6 bases from V and 5 bases from J, with 11 bases in between. This CDR3 has 11 amino acids. The germline gives CDR1 SQVTM, CDR2 ANQGSEA. The CDR3 loop reads CSVLILDEQYF. The DNA for the CDR3 is TGCAGCGTCTTAATCCTCGACGAGCAGTACTTC.

The chain joins TRBV18 to TRBJ1-5; D not certain. V dropped 4 bases and J dropped 2 bases, with 12 bases sitting between them. Germline CDR1 is KGHSH and CDR2 is LQKENI. The CDR3 consists of 15 residues. CDR3 DNA sequence: TGTGCCAGCTCACTTATGGACGGTGGCAATCAGCCCCAGCATTTT. Translating gives CASSLMDGGNQPQHF. The whole variable domain, filled in from reference TRBV18 and TRBJ1-5, reads NAGVMQNPRHLVRRRGQEARLRCSPMKGHSHVYWYRQLPEEGLKFMVYLQKENIIDESGMPKERFSAEFPKEGPSILRIQQVVRGDSAAYFCASSLMDGGNQPQHFGDGTRLSIL.

This clone was observed a handful of times. The chain joins TRBV10-2 to TRBJ1-1, with D maybe TRBD1 (6 bases). Germline V lookup: CDR1 WSHSY, CDR2 SAAADI. Trimming shortened V by 6 bases and J by 0 bases, and 23 bases separated the two germline ends. The CDR3 sequence is 18 residues long. Here the CDR3 reads CASRDGGGLTSMNTEAFF. CDR3 nucleotide sequence: TGCGCCAGCAGGGACGGGGGGGGCTTAACTTCCATGAACACTGAAGCTTTCTTT.

The chain employs TRBV5-4 and TRBJ2-5, with TRBD2 matching over 11 bases. The germline V gene has CDR1 SGHNT and CDR2 YYREEE (reference sequence). J lost 3 bases, V lost 4 bases, and 8 bases had no gene match. This CDR3 spans 16 amino acids. The CDR3 DNA reads as TGTGCCAGCAGCAGCGGGACTAGCGGCGTTGAAGAGACCCAGTACTTC. Residues: CASSSGTSGVEETQYF.

The chain carries TRBV10-1 and TRBJ1-5; 7 bases are shared with TRBD1. Looked up from germline, CDR1 is WNHNN and CDR2 is SYGVQD (reference sequence). V shed 7 bases, J shed 0 bases, and the junction held 9 bases outside the gene matches. The length of the CDR3 is 16 residues. This CDR3 reads CASNKGTVYSNQPQHF. The CDR3 region has the DNA TGCGCCAGCAACAAAGGGACAGTTTATAGCAATCAGCCCCAGCATTTT.

A single count supports this clone. CDR3 sequence (DNA): TGTGCCAGCAGCCCGACAGGCGGTGGCTACACCTTC. Translation: CASSPTGGGYTF. This chain joins TRBV5-4 and TRBJ1-2; tentative D call: TRBD1 (6 bases). The CDR3 sequence is 12 residues long. Per germline, CDR1 SGHNT and CDR2 YYREEE (reference sequence). V dropped 4 bases and J dropped 7 bases, with 11 bases sitting between them.

This clone turned up a few times. The genes are TRBV10-1 and TRBJ2-3; D may correspond to TRBD1 or TRBD2 (6 bases each). CDR1 is WNHNN and CDR2 is SYGVQD in the germline V gene (reference sequence). The CDR3 spans 12 residues. The V end was cut by 8 bases, the J end by 4 bases, with 10 bases between. The CDR3 sequence: CASGGRADTQYF. DNA for the CDR3: TGCGCCAGCGGGGGGCGCGCAGATACGCAGTATTTT.

V and J are TRBV6-1 and TRBJ2-3; 11 nucleotides line up with TRBD2. This CDR3 is 13 amino acids long. Germline V gives CDR1 MNHNS, CDR2 SASEGT. V lost 8 bases, J lost 6 bases, and 4 bases stayed unmatched. For the CDR3, the DNA is TGTGCCAGCTTGCTAGCGGGAGGTGATACGCAGTATTTT. This gives the protein CASLLAGGDTQYF.

This chain connects TRBV29-1 to TRBJ1-1, with 9 bases matching TRBD1. The germline V gene encodes CDR1 SQVTM and CDR2 ANQGSEA. J lost 0 bases, V lost 6 bases, and 5 bases had no gene match. The CDR3 sequence is 14 residues long. In DNA, the CDR3 is TGCAGCGTAGGACAGGGGACCATGAACACTGAAGCTTTCTTT. Its translation: CSVGQGTMNTEAFF.

The CDR3: CASSETSSNEQFF. The CDR3, as DNA: TGCGCCAGCAGCGAGACTAGCAGCAATGAGCAGTTCTTC. This chain joins TRBV5-1 and TRBJ2-1; 7 nucleotides line up with TRBD2. Germline CDR1 is SGHRS and CDR2 is YFSETQ. This CDR3 is built from 13 residues. V shed 4 bases and J 6 bases; nucleotides not matched to a gene: 4.

J is TRBJ2-3 and V is TRBV9; TRBD2 matches 11 bases. Germline V lookup: CDR1 SGDLS, CDR2 YYNGEE. Losses at the gene ends were 0 bases for V and 2 bases for J; bases not matched to a gene: 8. CDR3 length: 18 amino acids. CDR3 coding DNA: TGTGCCAGCAGCGTAGCTACCGGGACTAGCGGAATCACAGATACGCAGTATTTT. The encoded protein is CASSVATGTSGITDTQYF.

This chain joins TRBV7-9 and TRBJ1-2; D unresolved. Trimming removed 4 bases from V and 6 bases from J, with 12 bases in between. The CDR3 consists of 13 residues. Germline CDR1 reads SEHNR; CDR2 reads FQNEAQ (reference sequence). The DNA of the CDR3 is TGTGCCAGCAGCTCCGAATTTCGTAATGGCTACACCTTC. Protein sequence: CASSSEFRNGYTF.

The genes are TRBV2 and TRBJ2-7; D ambiguous. The V end lost 5 bases, the J end lost 0 bases, and 5 bases lay between the germline ends. CDR1 and CDR2 from the germline V gene are SNHLY and FYNNEI. The CDR3 is made up of 12 amino acids. CDR3 region: CASSSDSYEQYF. The CDR3 DNA reads as TGTGCCAGCAGTAGCGACTCCTACGAGCAGTACTTC.

The V call is TRBV6-1, the J call TRBJ2-2; possible D gene TRBD2, 5 bases. CDR1 is MNHNS, CDR2 SASEGT, per germline. V lost 4 bases, J lost 7 bases, and 19 bases lay in between. This CDR3 comprises 16 residues. CDR3 DNA sequence: TGTGCCAGCAGTGCCGGACTGGGGAACCCTGTCGGGGAGCTGTTTTTT. Its protein product is CASSAGLGNPVGELFF.